What follows is one TCR beta chain and its context. V dropped 4 bases and J dropped 4 bases, with 10 bases sitting between them. Germline V gene lookup returns CDR1 SGHAT and CDR2 FQNNGV. The CDR3 runs to 13 residues. This entry is derived from a study of OX40 agonist ivuxolimab in advanced cancers. The protocol was immunoSEQ multiplex PCR, while the TCRdb copy is restricted to in-frame clones and leaves out a portion. This repertoire shows about 12,000 clones, more than 75% found once; its top ten account for about a quarter. The sequencing used CD4+ or CD8+ T cells sorted from blood, collected in a trial of the OX40 agonist ivuxolimab. The origin of this receptor is an adult with an advanced solid tumor such as melanoma, head and neck, liver or kidney cancer. This chain connects TRBV11-2 to TRBJ2-5; possibly TRBD1 for D (6 bases). The CDR3 protein is CASSSQGLETQYF. The DNA for the CDR3 is TGTGCCAGCAGCTCACAGGGATTAGAGACCCAGTACTTC.